Listed here is a single T cell receptor beta chain. The data are from a study of blood T cells in healthy people across ages. Aged roughly 6 to 95, donors were systemically healthy Caucasians from Russia. Researchers isolated at least 7 million PBMCs per sample. It was with a sample-barcoded 5' primer and a J-beta primer mix that a second PCR of roughly 7 to 12 cycles was run. Samples each returned at least 3 million CDR3-containing paired-end reads. TCRdb re-analysed the 5' RACE reads in MiXCR, keeping a single row per CDR3 protein. The table includes more than 1,400,000 distinct CDR3 sequences, about 40% detected once. V gave up 0 bases and J gave up 3 bases; unmatched junction bases: 3. The germline gives CDR1 SGHVS, CDR2 FQNEAQ. CDR3 length: 15 amino acids.

The genes are TRBV7-8 and TRBJ2-5; 8 bases are shared with TRBD2. The source material was blood. This TCR was recovered from a woman younger than 35 in good health. The CDR3 protein is CASSLAERGKETQYF. The CDR3 nucleotides read TGTGCCAGCAGCTTAGCTGAGCGGGGGAAAGAGACCCAGTACTTC.